This TCR beta chain was identified in a study of T-cell memory formation after mild COVID-19. Trimming took off 5 bases at V and 6 bases at J, with 16 bases between the two ends. Germline-derived CDR1 and CDR2 are MNHEY and SVGEGT. The CDR3 consists of 14 residues. TCRdb fed the 5' RACE reads into MiXCR, producing one record per CDR3 protein. The repertoire consists of a few hundred thousand distinct CDR3 sequences, with around a sixth occurring once and the leading ten covering around a fifth. This clonotype was observed a handful of times. Sequencing used PBMCs or a T cell subset sorted from them (not recorded which). The clonotype was recovered from a man between 18 and 29 years old who had mild COVID-19 (a few samples of this study predate the infection). Cell type and time point are not known. The chain couples TRBV6-2 or TRBV6-3 to TRBJ1-2; possibly TRBD1 for D (5 bases). The CDR3 is CASSTGTEGDGYTF. In DNA form, the CDR3 reads TGTGCCAGCAGTACTGGGACCGAGGGAGATGGCTACACCTTC.